Listed below are T cell receptor beta chains from one sample, sequenced in a study of cytomegalovirus exposure and HLA in healthy donors. Data came from immunoSEQ multiplex PCR; TCRdb stores just in-frame clones and leaves some out. This sample yields some 110,000 clones, of which roughly 80% are seen a single time; roughly 3.6% belongs to the top ten. The sample consisted of PBMCs. The receptors derive from a man between 60 and 75 years old in good health and CMV-seronegative. CDR3s leave out the opening cysteine and the closing phenylalanine or tryptophan. The order of the fields is V gene, clone size, CDR3 protein. Not every row has a clone size; where given, it reads once, few, many or a size class.

v_gene: TRBV11-1; abundance: .; CDR3aa: ASSSWTSGATDTQY
v_gene: TRBV7-9; abundance: .; CDR3aa: AILTGAGSPLH
v_gene: TRBV19; abundance: .; CDR3aa: ASSTGQTLRMYGYT
v_gene: TRBV7-2; abundance: .; CDR3aa: ASSFYGEYNEQF
v_gene: TRBV27; abundance: .; CDR3aa: ASSLILGQGNTEAF
v_gene: TRBV19; abundance: .; CDR3aa: ASSIDLEVYGYT
v_gene: TRBV13; abundance: few; CDR3aa: ASSLLTGGVIDEKLF
v_gene: TRBV7-8; abundance: .; CDR3aa: ASTGRLAGASVSSYNEQF
v_gene: TRBV19; abundance: .; CDR3aa: ASSLWAGGNTGELF
v_gene: TRBV27; abundance: .; CDR3aa: ASSFLDSATNEKLF
v_gene: TRBV9; abundance: .; CDR3aa: ASSVPKEVGTSAWEQF
v_gene: TRBV7-9; abundance: .; CDR3aa: ASSFGGSGNTIY
v_gene: TRBV29-1; abundance: once; CDR3aa: SVELDTYGYT
v_gene: TRBV5-6; abundance: .; CDR3aa: ASSEALGQAQH
v_gene: TRBV5-1; abundance: .; CDR3aa: ASSSGQTTDTQY
v_gene: TRBV5-1; abundance: few; CDR3aa: ASSLARESGRETQY
v_gene: TRBV2; abundance: .; CDR3aa: ASSDLRNPRGYNEQF
v_gene: TRBV5-4; abundance: .; CDR3aa: ASSSRGTYGHT
v_gene: TRBV5-4; abundance: .; CDR3aa: ASSLRDRRDTEAF
v_gene: TRBV29-1; abundance: .; CDR3aa: SVEEERLAGNYEQY
v_gene: TRBV19; abundance: .; CDR3aa: ASSNPPASGGADTQY
v_gene: TRBV19; abundance: once; CDR3aa: ASSSRNNSPLH
v_gene: TRBV6-5; abundance: .; CDR3aa: ASSYSGPYEKLF
v_gene: TRBV7-9; abundance: .; CDR3aa: ASGSSGNTIY
v_gene: TRBV5-4; abundance: .; CDR3aa: ASSLEGWQGISTNEKLF
v_gene: TRBV5-8; abundance: .; CDR3aa: ASSLRGYPGNTIY
v_gene: TRBV7-7; abundance: .; CDR3aa: ASSPRTHQETQY
v_gene: TRBV6-4; abundance: few; CDR3aa: ASSPSGGRTNYGYT
v_gene: TRBV27; abundance: once; CDR3aa: ASRSGIANGKLF
v_gene: TRBV7-3; abundance: .; CDR3aa: ASSDQGLNTGELF
v_gene: TRBV30; abundance: .; CDR3aa: AWSPQWRPSGNTIY
v_gene: TRBV13; abundance: .; CDR3aa: ASRMRNTGELF
v_gene: TRBV29-1; abundance: .; CDR3aa: SVEGQNIEAF
v_gene: TRBV5-6; abundance: once; CDR3aa: ASSQGQTYEQY
v_gene: TRBV9; abundance: few; CDR3aa: ASSVAGLNTEAF
v_gene: TRBV2; abundance: few; CDR3aa: ASSRTGGGNQPQH
v_gene: TRBV7-2; abundance: .; CDR3aa: ASSPGGGGTETQY
v_gene: TRBV19; abundance: .; CDR3aa: ASSNGQVTGELF
v_gene: TRBV19; abundance: .; CDR3aa: ASSIGFLRGPDTQY
v_gene: TRBV5-4; abundance: few; CDR3aa: ASALTGDYGYT
v_gene: TRBV7-2; abundance: once; CDR3aa: ASRPSGGGELF
v_gene: TRBV4-1; abundance: few; CDR3aa: ASSQDPGQNYGYT
v_gene: TRBV5-6; abundance: .; CDR3aa: ASSQTKREQY
v_gene: TRBV7-9; abundance: once; CDR3aa: ASSLAPKEAQY
v_gene: TRBV10-2; abundance: few; CDR3aa: ASSEPRGGVDEQF
v_gene: TRBV7-2; abundance: .; CDR3aa: ASSLGQGEDGYT
v_gene: TRBV7-9; abundance: .; CDR3aa: ASSYHSGGAREQY
v_gene: TRBV7-3; abundance: .; CDR3aa: ASSLKGSDNEQF
v_gene: TRBV7-9; abundance: .; CDR3aa: ASSQPGENTEAF
v_gene: TRBV5-6; abundance: .; CDR3aa: ASSSRDRGYQETQY